The rows below give T cell receptor beta chains drawn from one sample of a study of blood T cell repertoires in COVID-19. Sequencing was performed with immunoSEQ multiplex PCR; in TCRdb, only in-frame clones are kept and a portion is missing. The profile shows hundreds of thousands of clones, almost 85% of them singletons. The sample comprised PBMCs or T cells enriched from blood (not recorded which). These receptors were collected from a woman aged 50 to 65 with acute COVID-19. The CDR3 runs from the conserved cysteine through the conserved F or W. Each record gives: clone size, V gene, D gene, J gene, CDR3 protein, CDR3 DNA. A D gene is named only where the DNA matches it firmly. Some rows mark clone size as missing; the rest say once, few, many or name a class of expanded clone.

clone size: .; V gene: TRBV11-2; D gene: .; J gene: TRBJ1-3; CDR3 protein: CASRGQISGNTIYF; CDR3 DNA: TGTGCCAGCAGAGGACAGATCTCTGGAAACACCATATATTTT
clone size: .; V gene: TRBV19; D gene: .; J gene: TRBJ1-5; CDR3 protein: CASSIMGQGLSNQPQHF; CDR3 DNA: TGTGCCAGTAGTATAATGGGGCAGGGGCTTAGCAATCAGCCCCAGCATTTT
clone size: .; V gene: TRBV19; D gene: TRBD1; J gene: TRBJ1-1; CDR3 protein: CASSMVDRKTEAFF; CDR3 DNA: TGTGCCAGTAGTATGGTGGACAGGAAGACTGAAGCTTTCTTT
clone size: .; V gene: TRBV11-2; D gene: TRBD1; J gene: TRBJ2-4; CDR3 protein: CASRAGDRGLQNIQYF; CDR3 DNA: TGTGCCAGCAGGGCTGGGGACAGGGGGCTGCAAAACATTCAGTACTTC
clone size: .; V gene: TRBV3-1/TRBV3-2; D gene: TRBD2; J gene: TRBJ2-5; CDR3 protein: CASSQRASGVETQYF; CDR3 DNA: TGTGCCAGCAGCCAAAGGGCTAGCGGGGTAGAGACCCAGTACTTC
clone size: .; V gene: TRBV5-1; D gene: TRBD1; J gene: TRBJ1-3; CDR3 protein: CASSANDMTGDSGNTIYF; CDR3 DNA: TGCGCCAGCAGCGCAAACGATATGACAGGGGACTCTGGAAACACCATATATTTT
clone size: .; V gene: TRBV12-5; D gene: TRBD1; J gene: TRBJ1-6; CDR3 protein: CARDTGVDSPLHF; CDR3 DNA: TGTGCTAGGGATACAGGGGTGGATTCACCCCTCCACTTT
clone size: .; V gene: TRBV27; D gene: .; J gene: TRBJ1-1; CDR3 protein: CASSSSRVNTEAFF; CDR3 DNA: TGTGCCAGCAGTTCATCCAGGGTTAACACTGAAGCTTTCTTT
clone size: .; V gene: TRBV2; D gene: TRBD2; J gene: TRBJ2-1; CDR3 protein: CASSEVPRRGGFNEQFF; CDR3 DNA: TGTGCCAGCAGTGAAGTGCCGCGGCGGGGGGGGTTCAATGAGCAGTTCTTC
clone size: .; V gene: TRBV19; D gene: .; J gene: TRBJ1-2; CDR3 protein: CASSPRGPGYGYTF; CDR3 DNA: TGTGCCAGTAGTCCCCGAGGTCCGGGCTATGGCTACACCTTC
clone size: .; V gene: TRBV19; D gene: .; J gene: TRBJ1-3; CDR3 protein: CASSPQRSSGNTIYF; CDR3 DNA: TGTGCCAGTAGTCCCCAGCGGAGCTCTGGAAACACCATATATTTT
clone size: .; V gene: TRBV9; D gene: TRBD1; J gene: TRBJ2-2; CDR3 protein: CASSVAGQGVTGELFF; CDR3 DNA: TGTGCCAGCAGCGTAGCGGGACAGGGAGTCACCGGGGAGCTGTTTTTT
clone size: once; V gene: TRBV6-6; D gene: .; J gene: TRBJ1-1; CDR3 protein: CASTLNTEAFF; CDR3 DNA: TGTGCCAGCACCCTCAACACTGAAGCTTTCTTT
clone size: .; V gene: TRBV7-2; D gene: TRBD2; J gene: TRBJ2-5; CDR3 protein: CASSYRAGLVETQYF; CDR3 DNA: TGTGCCAGCAGCTACCGGGCCGGACTAGTGGAGACCCAGTACTTC
clone size: .; V gene: TRBV6-5; D gene: .; J gene: TRBJ1-5; CDR3 protein: CASSQGNRNQPQHF; CDR3 DNA: TGTGCCAGCTCACAGGGTAATCGCAATCAGCCCCAGCATTTT
clone size: once; V gene: TRBV15; D gene: TRBD1; J gene: TRBJ2-7; CDR3 protein: CATSTTDRAPYEQYF; CDR3 DNA: TGTGCCACCAGCACAACGGACAGGGCCCCCTACGAGCAGTACTTC
clone size: .; V gene: TRBV5-6; D gene: .; J gene: TRBJ2-7; CDR3 protein: CASSLGRGGSYEQYF; CDR3 DNA: TGTGCCAGCAGCTTGGGTAGAGGGGGATCCTACGAGCAGTACTTC
clone size: .; V gene: TRBV7-9; D gene: TRBD1; J gene: TRBJ2-1; CDR3 protein: CASSLAGQGGYNEQFF; CDR3 DNA: TGTGCCAGCAGCTTAGCAGGACAGGGGGGCTACAATGAGCAGTTCTTC
clone size: .; V gene: TRBV13; D gene: .; J gene: TRBJ2-7; CDR3 protein: CASSSRDNSYEQYF; CDR3 DNA: TGTGCCAGCAGCTCCCGGGACAACTCCTACGAGCAGTACTTC
clone size: .; V gene: TRBV15; D gene: TRBD1; J gene: TRBJ1-1; CDR3 protein: CATAPDRGGSTEAFF; CDR3 DNA: TGTGCCACCGCACCGGACAGGGGTGGTTCCACTGAAGCTTTCTTT
clone size: .; V gene: TRBV3-1/TRBV3-2; D gene: TRBD1; J gene: TRBJ1-1; CDR3 protein: CASSQTSDRSAEAFF; CDR3 DNA: TGTGCCAGCAGCCAGACCTCGGACAGGTCCGCTGAAGCTTTCTTT
clone size: .; V gene: TRBV2; D gene: .; J gene: TRBJ1-1; CDR3 protein: CASSEGLPNAEAFF; CDR3 DNA: TGTGCCAGCAGTGAGGGGCTACCGAACGCTGAAGCTTTCTTT
clone size: few; V gene: TRBV16; D gene: TRBD1; J gene: TRBJ1-4; CDR3 protein: CASSPRRGQGNEKLFF; CDR3 DNA: TGTGCCAGCAGCCCACGACGGGGACAGGGGAACGAAAAACTGTTTTTT
clone size: .; V gene: TRBV6-5; D gene: TRBD2; J gene: TRBJ2-5; CDR3 protein: CASRPSGVGRPQYF; CDR3 DNA: TGTGCCAGCAGGCCTAGCGGTGTGGGGAGGCCCCAGTACTTC
clone size: .; V gene: TRBV6-6; D gene: .; J gene: TRBJ1-5; CDR3 protein: CATGVNQPQHF; CDR3 DNA: TGTGCCACAGGGGTAAATCAGCCCCAGCATTTT